These 3 T cell receptor beta chains originate from one sample sequenced in a study of T cell repertoires in cytomegalovirus infection. Their antigens remain unidentified. TCRdb fed the reads into MiXCR, producing one record per CDR3 protein. The sample lists around 750,000 distinct CDR3 sequences, approximately 29% occurring once. The input for sequencing was cultured CD8+ T cells from PBMCs, taken from culture after CMV antigen stimulation. These receptor sequences come from a human donor in good health (CMV status not recorded). Some clones in this sample may be carry-over from other donors' samples.

This clonotype was counted only a few times. The V call is TRBV5-6, the J call TRBJ2-7; perhaps TRBD2 as D (5 bases). The CDR3 consists of 14 residues. CDR1 is SGHDT and CDR2 is YYEEEE in the germline V gene. V lost 1 base to trimming and J lost 4 bases, with 12 bases between them. CDR3 in DNA: TGTGCCAGCAGCTTGACTATAGCGCCTTACGAGCAGTACGTC. Encoded protein: CASSLTIAPYEQYV.

To note about this clonotype: The CDR3 carries no conserved terminal phenylalanine or tryptophan, so it likely arises from a read error. The chain carries TRBV18 and TRBJ2-3, with 8 positions matching TRBD2. CDR1 and CDR2 (germline): KGHSH, LQKENI. With V trimmed by 3 bases and J by 3 bases, 5 bases remained unmatched. There are 15 residues in the CDR3. The DNA of the CDR3 is TGTGCCAGCTCACCTGGGACTAGGGGGACAGATACGCAGTATTGT. It yields the protein CASSPGTRGTDTQYC.

Regarding this clonotype: This may arise from a read error, as a much more abundant clone is one base away. The chain links TRBV7-6 to TRBJ2-3; 7 bases are a match to TRBD2. Germline-derived CDR1 and CDR2 are SGHVS and FNYEAQ. This CDR3 has 15 amino acids. As DNA, the CDR3 is TGTGCCAACAGCCATCGACTAGCTCTCACAGATACGCAGTATTTT. Translating it yields CANSHRLALTDTQYF.